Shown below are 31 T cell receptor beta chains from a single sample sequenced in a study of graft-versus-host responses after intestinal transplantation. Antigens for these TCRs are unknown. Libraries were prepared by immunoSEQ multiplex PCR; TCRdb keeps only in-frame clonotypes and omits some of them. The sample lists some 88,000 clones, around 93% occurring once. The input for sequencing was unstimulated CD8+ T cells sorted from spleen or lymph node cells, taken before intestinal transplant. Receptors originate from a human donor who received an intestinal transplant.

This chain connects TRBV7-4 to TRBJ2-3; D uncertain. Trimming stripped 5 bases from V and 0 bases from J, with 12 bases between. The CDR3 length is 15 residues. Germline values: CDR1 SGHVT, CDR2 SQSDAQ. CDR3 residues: CASSHPHGSTDTQYF. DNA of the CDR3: TGTGCCAGCAGCCACCCCCATGGCAGCACAGATACGCAGTATTTT. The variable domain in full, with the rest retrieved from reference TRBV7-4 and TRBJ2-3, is GAGVSQSPRYKVAKRGRDVALRCDSISGHVTLYWYRQTLGQGSEVLTYSQSDAQRDKSGRPSGRFSAERPERSVSTLKIQRTEQGDSAVYLCASSHPHGSTDTQYFGPGTRLTVL.

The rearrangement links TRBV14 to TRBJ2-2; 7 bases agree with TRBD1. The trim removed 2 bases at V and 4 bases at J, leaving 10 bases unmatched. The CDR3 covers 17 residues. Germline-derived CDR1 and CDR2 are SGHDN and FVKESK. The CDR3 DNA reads TGTGCCAGCAGCCAAACAGGGGTCCGCCGGTCCACCGGGGAGCTGTTTTTT. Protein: CASSQTGVRRSTGELFF.

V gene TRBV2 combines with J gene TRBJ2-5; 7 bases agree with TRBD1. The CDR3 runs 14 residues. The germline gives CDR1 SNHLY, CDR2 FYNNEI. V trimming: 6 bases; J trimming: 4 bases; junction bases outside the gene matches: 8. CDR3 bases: TGTGCCAGCAGAGAGACAGGGTTTACAGAGACCCAGTACTTC. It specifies CASRETGFTETQYF.

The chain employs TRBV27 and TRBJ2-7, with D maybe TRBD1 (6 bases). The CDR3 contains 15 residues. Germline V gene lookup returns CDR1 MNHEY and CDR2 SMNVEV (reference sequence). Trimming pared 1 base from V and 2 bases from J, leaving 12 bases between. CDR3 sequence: CASSLFWQGPYEQYF. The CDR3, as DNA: TGTGCCAGCAGTTTATTCTGGCAGGGGCCCTACGAGCAGTACTTC.

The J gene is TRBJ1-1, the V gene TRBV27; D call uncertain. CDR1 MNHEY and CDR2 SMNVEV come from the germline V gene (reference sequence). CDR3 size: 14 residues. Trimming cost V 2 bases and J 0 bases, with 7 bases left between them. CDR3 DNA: TGTGCCAGCAGTTTAAATGGCCTGAACACTGAAGCTTTCTTT. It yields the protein CASSLNGLNTEAFF.

The CDR3 here is CASSPPGQLQETQYF. CDR3 sequence (DNA): TGTGCCAGCAGCCCACCGGGACAGCTTCAAGAGACCCAGTACTTC. The chain recombines TRBV7-9 with TRBJ2-5; TRBD1 aligns across 7 bases. The ends lost 5 bases at V and 2 bases at J; junction bases unmatched: 8. Germline V gene sequence: CDR1 SEHNR, CDR2 FQNEAQ (reference sequence). This CDR3 region has 15 residues.

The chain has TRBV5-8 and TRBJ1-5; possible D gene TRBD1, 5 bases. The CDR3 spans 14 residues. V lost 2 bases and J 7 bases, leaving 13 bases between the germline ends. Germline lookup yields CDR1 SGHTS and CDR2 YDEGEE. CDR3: CASSFVGEAQPQHF. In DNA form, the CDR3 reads TGTGCCAGCAGCTTCGTGGGGGAGGCACAGCCCCAGCATTTT.

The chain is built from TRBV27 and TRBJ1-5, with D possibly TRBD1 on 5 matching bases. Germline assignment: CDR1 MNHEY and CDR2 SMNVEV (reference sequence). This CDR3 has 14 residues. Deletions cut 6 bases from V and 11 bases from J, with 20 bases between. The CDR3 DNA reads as TGTGCCAGCAGCCCTTCTCGGCGGCCGGGGGCCCAGCATTTT. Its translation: CASSPSRRPGAQHF.

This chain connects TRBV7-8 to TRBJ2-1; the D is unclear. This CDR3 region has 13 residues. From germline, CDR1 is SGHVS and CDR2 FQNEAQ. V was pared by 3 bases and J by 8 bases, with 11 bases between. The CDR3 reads CASSFGSGDEQFF. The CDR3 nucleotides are TGTGCCAGCAGCTTTGGGTCCGGAGATGAGCAGTTCTTC.

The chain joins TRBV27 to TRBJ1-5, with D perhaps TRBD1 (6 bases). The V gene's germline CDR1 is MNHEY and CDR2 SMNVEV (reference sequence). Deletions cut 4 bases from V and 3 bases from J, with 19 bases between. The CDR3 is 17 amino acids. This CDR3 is CASSSRAGVDDNQPQHF. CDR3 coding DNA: TGTGCCAGCAGTTCTCGGGCAGGGGTTGATGACAATCAGCCCCAGCATTTT.

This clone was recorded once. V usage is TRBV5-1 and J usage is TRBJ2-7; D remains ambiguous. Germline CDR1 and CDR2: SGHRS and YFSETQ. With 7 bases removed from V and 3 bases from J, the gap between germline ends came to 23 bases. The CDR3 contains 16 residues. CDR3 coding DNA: TGCGCCAGCCCCAAGGCAGCCCTAGATTTCGTCTACGAGCAGTACTTC. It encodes CASPKAALDFVYEQYF.

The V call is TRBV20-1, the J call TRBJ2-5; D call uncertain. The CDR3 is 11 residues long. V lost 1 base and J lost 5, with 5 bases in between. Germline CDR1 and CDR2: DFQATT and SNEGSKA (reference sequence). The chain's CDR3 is CSARVGETQYF. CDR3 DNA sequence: TGCAGTGCTAGAGTGGGCGAGACCCAGTACTTC.

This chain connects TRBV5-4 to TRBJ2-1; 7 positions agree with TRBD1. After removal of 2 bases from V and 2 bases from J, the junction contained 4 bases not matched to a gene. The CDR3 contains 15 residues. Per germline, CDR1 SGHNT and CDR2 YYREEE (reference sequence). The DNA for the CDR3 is TGTGCCAGCAGCTTCCCGCAGGGGGCCTACAATGAGCAGTTCTTC. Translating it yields CASSFPQGAYNEQFF.

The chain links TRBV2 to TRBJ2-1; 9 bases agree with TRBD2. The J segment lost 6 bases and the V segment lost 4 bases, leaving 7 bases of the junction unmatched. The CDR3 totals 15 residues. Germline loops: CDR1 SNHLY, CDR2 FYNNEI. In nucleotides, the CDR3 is TGTGCCAGCAGTGTTATAGCGGGGGCGCGCAATGAGCAGTTCTTC. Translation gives CASSVIAGARNEQFF.

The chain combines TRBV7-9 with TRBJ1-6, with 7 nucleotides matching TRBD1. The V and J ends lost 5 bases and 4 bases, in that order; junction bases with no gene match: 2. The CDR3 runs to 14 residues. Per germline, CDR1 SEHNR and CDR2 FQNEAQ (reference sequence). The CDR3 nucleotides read TGTGCCAGCAGCGAGGACAGGTATAATTCACCCCTCCACTTT. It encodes CASSEDRYNSPLHF.

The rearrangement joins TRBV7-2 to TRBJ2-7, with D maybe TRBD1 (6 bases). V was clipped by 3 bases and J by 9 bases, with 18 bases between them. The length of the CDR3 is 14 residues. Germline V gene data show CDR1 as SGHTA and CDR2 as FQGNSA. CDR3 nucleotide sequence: TGTGCCAGCAGCTTTTACGGGACAAACAGCCCGCAGTACTTC. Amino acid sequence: CASSFYGTNSPQYF.

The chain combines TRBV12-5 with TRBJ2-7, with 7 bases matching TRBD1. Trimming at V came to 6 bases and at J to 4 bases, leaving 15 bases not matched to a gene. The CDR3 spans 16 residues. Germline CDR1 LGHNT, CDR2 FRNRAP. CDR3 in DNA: TGTGCTAGTGGCTCTCCCAAAGGGGGCGGATATTACGAGCAGTACTTC. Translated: CASGSPKGGGYYEQYF.

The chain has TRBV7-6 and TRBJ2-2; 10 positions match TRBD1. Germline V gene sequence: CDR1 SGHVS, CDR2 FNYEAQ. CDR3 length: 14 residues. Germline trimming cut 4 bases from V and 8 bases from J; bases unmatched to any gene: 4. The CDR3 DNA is TGTGCCAGCAGCTCGGGACAGGGGTTAGGGGAGCTGTTTTTT. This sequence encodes CASSSGQGLGELFF. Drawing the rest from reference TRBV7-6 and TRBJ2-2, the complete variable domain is GAGVSQSPRYKVTKRGQDVALRCDPISGHVSLYWYRQALGQGPEFLTYFNYEAQQDKSGLPNDRFSAERPEGSISTLTIQRTEQRDSAMYRCASSSGQGLGELFFGEGSRLTVL.

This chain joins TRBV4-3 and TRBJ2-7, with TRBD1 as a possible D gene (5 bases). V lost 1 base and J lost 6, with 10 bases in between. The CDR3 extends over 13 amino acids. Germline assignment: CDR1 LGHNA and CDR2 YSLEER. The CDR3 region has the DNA TGCGCCAGCAGCCAAGCAGGGTTCGCCGAGCAGTACTTC. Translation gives CASSQAGFAEQYF.

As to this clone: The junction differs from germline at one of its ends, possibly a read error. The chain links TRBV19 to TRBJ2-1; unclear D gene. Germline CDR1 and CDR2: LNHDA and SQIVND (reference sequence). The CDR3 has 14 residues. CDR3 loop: CASRIGGNYNEQFF. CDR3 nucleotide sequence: TGTGCCAGTAGGATAGGTGGCAACTACAATGAGCAGTTCTTC.

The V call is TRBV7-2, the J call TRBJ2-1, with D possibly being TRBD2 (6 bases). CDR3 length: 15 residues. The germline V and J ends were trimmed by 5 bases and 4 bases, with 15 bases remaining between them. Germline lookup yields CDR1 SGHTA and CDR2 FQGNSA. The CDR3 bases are TGTGCCAGCAGCCCTATCGCTAGCGTATACAATGAGCAGTTCTTC. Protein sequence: CASSPIASVYNEQFF. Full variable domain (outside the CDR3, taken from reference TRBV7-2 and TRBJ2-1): GAGVSQSPSNKVTEKGKDVELRCDPISGHTALYWYRQSLGQGLEFLIYFQGNSAPDKSGLPSDRFSAERTGGSVSTLTIQRTQQEDSAVYLCASSPIASVYNEQFFGPGTRLTVL.

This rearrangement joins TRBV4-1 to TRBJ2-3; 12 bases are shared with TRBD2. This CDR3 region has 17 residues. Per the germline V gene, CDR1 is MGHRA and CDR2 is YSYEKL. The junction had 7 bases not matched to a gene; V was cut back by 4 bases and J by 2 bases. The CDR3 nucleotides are TGCGCCAGCAGCCGCCGACTAGCGGGGGAGAACACAGATACGCAGTATTTT. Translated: CASSRRLAGENTDTQYF.

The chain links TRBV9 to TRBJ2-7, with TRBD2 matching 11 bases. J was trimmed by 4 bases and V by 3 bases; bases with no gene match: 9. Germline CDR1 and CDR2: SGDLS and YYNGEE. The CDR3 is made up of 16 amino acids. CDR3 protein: CASSALGTSGTYEQYF. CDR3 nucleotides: TGTGCCAGCAGCGCGTTAGGGACTAGCGGTACTTACGAGCAGTACTTC.

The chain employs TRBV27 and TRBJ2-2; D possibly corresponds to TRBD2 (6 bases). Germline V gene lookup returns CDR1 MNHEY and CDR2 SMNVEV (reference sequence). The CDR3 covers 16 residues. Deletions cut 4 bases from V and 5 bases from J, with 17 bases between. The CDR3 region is CASSSSGDLGTGELFF. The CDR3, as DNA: TGTGCCAGCAGTTCCTCCGGGGACTTGGGGACCGGGGAGCTGTTTTTT.

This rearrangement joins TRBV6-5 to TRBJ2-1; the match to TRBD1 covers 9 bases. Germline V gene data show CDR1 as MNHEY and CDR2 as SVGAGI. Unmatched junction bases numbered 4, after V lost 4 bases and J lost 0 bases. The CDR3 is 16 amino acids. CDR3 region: CASSSRTGASYNEQFF. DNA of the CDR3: TGTGCCAGCAGTTCCCGGACAGGGGCCTCCTACAATGAGCAGTTCTTC.

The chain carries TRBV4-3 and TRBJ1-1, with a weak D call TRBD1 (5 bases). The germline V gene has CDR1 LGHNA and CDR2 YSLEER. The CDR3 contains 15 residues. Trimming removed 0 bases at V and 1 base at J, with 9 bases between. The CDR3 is CASSQDQGPNTEAFF. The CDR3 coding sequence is TGCGCCAGCAGCCAAGATCAGGGCCCGAACACTGAAGCTTTCTTT.

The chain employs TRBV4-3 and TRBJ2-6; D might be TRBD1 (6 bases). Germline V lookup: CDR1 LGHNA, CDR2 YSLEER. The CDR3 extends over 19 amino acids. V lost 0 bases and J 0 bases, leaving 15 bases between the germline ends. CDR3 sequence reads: CASSQDSRTVASGANVLTF. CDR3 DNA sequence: TGCGCCAGCAGCCAAGATTCTAGGACAGTGGCCTCTGGGGCCAACGTCCTGACTTTC.

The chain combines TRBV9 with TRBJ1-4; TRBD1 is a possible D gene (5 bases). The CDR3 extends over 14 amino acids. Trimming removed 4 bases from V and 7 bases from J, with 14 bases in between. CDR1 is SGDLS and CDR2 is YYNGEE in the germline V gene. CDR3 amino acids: CASSPGGGGEKLFF. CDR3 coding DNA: TGTGCCAGCAGCCCGGGGGGGGGAGGTGAAAAACTGTTTTTT.

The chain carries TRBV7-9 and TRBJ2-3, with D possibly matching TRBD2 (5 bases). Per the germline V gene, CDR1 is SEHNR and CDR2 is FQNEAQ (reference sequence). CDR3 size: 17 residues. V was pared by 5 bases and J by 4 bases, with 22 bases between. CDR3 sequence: CASSHNGLISHPDTQYF. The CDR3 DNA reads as TGTGCCAGCAGCCACAATGGACTGATCTCACATCCAGATACGCAGTATTTT.

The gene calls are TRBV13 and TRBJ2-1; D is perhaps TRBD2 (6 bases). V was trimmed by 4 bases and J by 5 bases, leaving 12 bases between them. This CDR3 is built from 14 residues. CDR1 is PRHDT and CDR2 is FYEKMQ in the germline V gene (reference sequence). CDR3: CASSSRGYNNEQFF. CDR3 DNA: TGTGCCAGCAGCTCACGGGGGTACAACAATGAGCAGTTCTTC.

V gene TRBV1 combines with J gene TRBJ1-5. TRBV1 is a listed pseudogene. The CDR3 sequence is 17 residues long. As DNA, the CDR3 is TGCACCAGCAGCCAAGACGTTCGAATCGGTCTCCATCAGCCCCAGCATTTT. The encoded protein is CTSSQDVRIGLHQPQHF.